Listed below are T cell receptor beta chains from one sample, sequenced in a study of kidney transplant recipient with SARS-CoV-2 infection. TCRdb recomputed calls from the reads with MiXCR, one row per CDR3 protein. The sample holds 200,000 to 300,000 distinct CDR3 sequences, more than 25% seen once. Sequenced here: a blood sample, sampled at baseline and on day 111 from a kidney transplant recipient. All receptors derive from a male patient younger than 45 who had COVID-19 and was a kidney transplant recipient. Some T cells may be graft donor cells. The CDR3 runs from the conserved cysteine through the conserved F or W. Each record gives: J gene, clone size, D gene, V gene, CDR3 DNA, CDR3 protein. The D gene is left open where the match is weak. Only part of the rows carry a size: once, few, many, or a class if the clone is expanded.

>TRBJ1-2|many|-|TRBV7-6
TGTGCCAGCAGCCGAGTACTTGAATCTCGAAAGACCTATGGCTACACCTTC
CASSRVLESRKTYGYTF
>TRBJ1-6|many|-|TRBV12-3/TRBV12-4
TGTGCCAGCAGTCCTCTCGGTTCACCCCTCCACTTT
CASSPLGSPLHF
>TRBJ1-1|many|-|TRBV29-1
TGCAGCGTTGTCGGGGGATCCACTGAAGCTTTCTTT
CSVVGGSTEAFF
>TRBJ1-2|many|-|TRBV23-1
TGCGCCAGCAGTACACGTGGGCTACGCAGAAAGACCTATGGCTACACCTTC
CASSTRGLRRKTYGYTF
>TRBJ2-2|few|-|TRBV19
TGTGCCAGTAGTATAGTAGGAGGGGGGGAGCTGTTTTTT
CASSIVGGGELFF
>TRBJ1-1|-|TRBD1|TRBV5-1
TGCGCCAGCAGCTGGGGCCACCTAAGGGACAGTCCTGGGCCTGAAGCTTTCTTT
CASSWGHLRDSPGPEAFF
>TRBJ1-4|many|-|TRBV3-1
TGTGCCAGCAGCCGACAGTTAAAGAATGAAAAACTGTTTTTT
CASSRQLKNEKLFF
>TRBJ1-2|many|-|TRBV16
TGTGCCAGCAGCGTACCAGAGGTCGTTAGAAAGACCTATGGCTACACCTTC
CASSVPEVVRKTYGYTF
>TRBJ2-2|many|-|TRBV24-1
TGTGCCACCAGTGATCCGCCCGGGACACCCCAGGCCCGTGGCACCGGGGAGCTGTTTTTT
CATSDPPGTPQARGTGELFF
>TRBJ2-3|-|-|TRBV14
TGTGCCAGCAGCCAAGTTCTTAGCGAGAGGACAGATACGCAGTATTTT
CASSQVLSERTDTQYF
>TRBJ2-1|many|TRBD2|TRBV20-1
TGCAGTGCCCCGGGACTAGCGGGCGTCAATGAGCAGTTCTTC
CSAPGLAGVNEQFF
>TRBJ2-6|few|-|TRBV5-2
TGTGCCAGCAATATGGGGGGAGAGTACACAAAGTCGGGCCAACGTCTGACTTTC
CASNMGGEYTKSGQRLTF
>TRBJ2-5|few|TRBD2|TRBV11-2
TGTGCCAGCAACCTCGGGACTAGCGGGGGGCCTGGGTACCAAGAGACCCAGTACTTC
CASNLGTSGGPGYQETQYF
>TRBJ2-1|many|-|TRBV7-2
TGTGCCAGCACCAACCCTTCCTCCTACAATGAGCAGTTCTTC
CASTNPSSYNEQFF
>TRBJ1-2|-|-|TRBV10-1
TGCGCCAGCAGTCACGGAGAAAGATCGCGAAAGACCTATGGCTACACCTTC
CASSHGERSRKTYGYTF
>TRBJ1-2|many|-|TRBV12-2
TGTGCAAGTCGCGAGATATTGACTCCACGAAAGACCTATGGCTACACCTTC
CASREILTPRKTYGYTF
>TRBJ1-1|many|-|TRBV3-1
TGTGCCAGCAGCAACACGGCTCCCATTTCAATTCGCACTGAAGCTTTCTTT
CASSNTAPISIRTEAFF
>TRBJ2-6|-|-|TRBV20-1
TGCAGTACTAGAACGGCCGGGCGTTCCTCTGGGGCCAACGTCCTGACTTTC
CSTRTAGRSSGANVLTF
>TRBJ2-5|-|TRBD2|TRBV20-1
TGCAGTGCTAGAAGCCAGGATAGCGGGAGTGGGGAGACCCAGTACTTC
CSARSQDSGSGETQYF
>TRBJ2-3|few|TRBD1|TRBV19
TGTGCCAGTAGTATTGGGGGACAGAGGAGAGATACGCAGTATTTT
CASSIGGQRRDTQYF
>TRBJ2-7|many|-|TRBV9
TGTGCCAGCAGCGTACAGGGTGGCGAGCAGTACTTC
CASSVQGGEQYF
>TRBJ2-2|many|TRBD2|TRBV15
TGTGCCACCAGCAGAGATCTCAGCGGGGGGGCCGGGGAGCTGTTTTTT
CATSRDLSGGAGELFF
>TRBJ2-7|many|TRBD1|TRBV4-2
TGTGCCAGCAGCCAAGTCGGGGGACAGGGGATCTCCTACGAGCAGTACTTC
CASSQVGGQGISYEQYF